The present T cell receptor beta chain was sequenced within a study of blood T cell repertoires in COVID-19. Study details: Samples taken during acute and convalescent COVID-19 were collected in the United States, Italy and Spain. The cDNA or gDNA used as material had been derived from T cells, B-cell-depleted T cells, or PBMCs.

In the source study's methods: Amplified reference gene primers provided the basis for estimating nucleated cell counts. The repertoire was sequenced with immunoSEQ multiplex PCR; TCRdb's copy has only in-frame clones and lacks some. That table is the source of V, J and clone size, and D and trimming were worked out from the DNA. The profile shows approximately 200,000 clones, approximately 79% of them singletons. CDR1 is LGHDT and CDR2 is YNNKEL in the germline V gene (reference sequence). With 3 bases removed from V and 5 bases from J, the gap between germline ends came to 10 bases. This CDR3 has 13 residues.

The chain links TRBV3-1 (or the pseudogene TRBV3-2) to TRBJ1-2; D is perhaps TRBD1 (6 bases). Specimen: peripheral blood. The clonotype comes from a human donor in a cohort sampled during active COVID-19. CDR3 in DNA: TGTGCCAGCAGCCACGCGGACAGTTATGGCTACACCTTC. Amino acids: CASSHADSYGYTF.